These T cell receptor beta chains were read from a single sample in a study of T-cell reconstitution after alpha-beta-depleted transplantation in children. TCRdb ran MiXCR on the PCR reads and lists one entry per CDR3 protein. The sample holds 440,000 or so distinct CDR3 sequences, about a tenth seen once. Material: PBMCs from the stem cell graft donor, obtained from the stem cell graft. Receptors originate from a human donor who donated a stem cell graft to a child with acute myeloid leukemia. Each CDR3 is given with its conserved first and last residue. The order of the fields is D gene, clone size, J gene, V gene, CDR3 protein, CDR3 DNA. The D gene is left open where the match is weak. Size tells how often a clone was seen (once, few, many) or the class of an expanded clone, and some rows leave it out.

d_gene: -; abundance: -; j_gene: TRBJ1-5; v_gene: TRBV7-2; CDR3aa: CASSWTVRNQPQHF; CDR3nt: TGTGCCAGCAGTTGGACCGTTAGGAATCAGCCCCAGCATTTT
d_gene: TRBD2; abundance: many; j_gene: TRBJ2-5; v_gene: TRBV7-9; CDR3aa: CASSLEAGGETQYF; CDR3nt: TGTGCCAGCAGCTTAGAAGCGGGAGGGGAGACCCAGTACTTC
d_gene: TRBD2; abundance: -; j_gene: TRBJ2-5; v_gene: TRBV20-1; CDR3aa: CCARDGLAGLAVETQYF; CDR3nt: TGCTGTGCTAGAGATGGGTTGGCGGGACTAGCAGTGGAGACCCAGTACTTC
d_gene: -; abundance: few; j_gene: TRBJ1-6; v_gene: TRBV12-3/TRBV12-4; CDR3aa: CASSLTALVGSSPLHF; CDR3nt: TGTGCCAGCAGCTTGACGGCTCTGGTGGGTTCTTCACCCCTCCACTTT
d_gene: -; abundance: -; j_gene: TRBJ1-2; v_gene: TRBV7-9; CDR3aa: CASSLVEAGGYTF; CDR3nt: TGTGCCAGCAGCTTAGTGGAGGCGGGTGGCTACACCTTC
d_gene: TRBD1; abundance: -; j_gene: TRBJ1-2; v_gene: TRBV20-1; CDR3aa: CSATGTGANYGYTF; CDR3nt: TGCAGTGCTACCGGGACAGGGGCAAACTATGGCTACACCTTC
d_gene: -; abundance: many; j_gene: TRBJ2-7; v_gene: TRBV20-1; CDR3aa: CSARRQPTYEQYF; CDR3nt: TGCAGTGCCAGGCGGCAACCGACCTACGAGCAGTACTTC
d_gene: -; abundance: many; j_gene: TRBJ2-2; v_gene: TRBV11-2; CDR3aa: CASSFHVGAAANTGELFF; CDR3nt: TGTGCCAGCAGCTTCCATGTGGGCGCAGCCGCGAACACCGGGGAGCTGTTTTTT
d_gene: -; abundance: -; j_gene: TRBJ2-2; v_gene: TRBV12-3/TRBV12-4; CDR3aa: CASTDLVRDTGELFF; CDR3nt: TGTGCCAGCACCGACCTCGTCAGAGACACCGGGGAGCTTTTTTTT
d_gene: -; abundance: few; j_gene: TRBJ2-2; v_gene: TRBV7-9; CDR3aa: CASSLTGAYTGELFF; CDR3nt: TGTGCCAGCAGCTTAACGGGAGCGTACACCGGGGAGCTGTTTTTT
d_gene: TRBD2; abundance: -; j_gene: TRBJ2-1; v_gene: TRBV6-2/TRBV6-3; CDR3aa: CAGRSSGRPNNEQFF; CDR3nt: TGTGCCGGCCGATCTAGCGGGAGGCCAAACAATGAGCAGTTCTTC
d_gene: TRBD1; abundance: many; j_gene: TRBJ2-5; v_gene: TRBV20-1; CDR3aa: CSASPRGQETQYF; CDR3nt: TGCAGTGCTAGCCCCAGGGGGCAAGAGACCCAGTACTTC
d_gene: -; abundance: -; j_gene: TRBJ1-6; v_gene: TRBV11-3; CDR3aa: CASSLVKQGFGSPLHF; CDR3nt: TGTGCCAGCAGCTTAGTGAAACAGGGTTTTGGCTCACCCCTCCACTTT
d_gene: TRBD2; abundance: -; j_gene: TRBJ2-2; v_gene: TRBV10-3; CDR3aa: CAITPGAGLAGSTGELFF; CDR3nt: TGTGCCATCACCCCGGGGGCGGGACTAGCGGGGTCGACCGGGGAGCTGTTTTTT
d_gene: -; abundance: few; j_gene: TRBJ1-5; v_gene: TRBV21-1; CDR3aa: CASSNARGFSNQPQHF; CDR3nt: TGTGCCAGCAGCAATGCGAGGGGGTTTAGCAATCAGCCCCAGCATTTT
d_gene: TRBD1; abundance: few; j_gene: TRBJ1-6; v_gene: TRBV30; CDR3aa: CAWGGQLSNSPLHF; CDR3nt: TGTGCCTGGGGGGGACAGCTCAGTAATTCACCCCTCCACTTT
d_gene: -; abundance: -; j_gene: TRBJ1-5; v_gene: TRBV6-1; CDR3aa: CASIDMRGGNQPQHF; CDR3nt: TGTGCCAGCATAGACATGAGGGGAGGCAATCAGCCCCAGCATTTT
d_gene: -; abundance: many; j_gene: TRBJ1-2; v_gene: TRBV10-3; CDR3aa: CAIGGDTKIYGYTF; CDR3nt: TGTGCCATCGGCGGGGACACCAAAATCTATGGCTACACCTTC
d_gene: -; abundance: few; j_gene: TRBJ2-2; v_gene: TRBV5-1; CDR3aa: CASSFLRTAGAGELFF; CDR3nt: TGCGCCAGCAGCTTCCTCAGGACGGCCGGGGCCGGGGAGCTGTTTTTT
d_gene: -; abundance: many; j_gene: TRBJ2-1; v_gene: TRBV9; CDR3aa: CASSVGILPQFF; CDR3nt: TGTGCCAGCAGCGTAGGGATCCTCCCTCAGTTCTTC
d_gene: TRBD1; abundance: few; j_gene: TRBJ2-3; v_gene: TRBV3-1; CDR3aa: CASSVGDRSTDTQYF; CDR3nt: TGTGCCAGCAGCGTGGGGGACAGATCCACAGATACGCAGTATTTT
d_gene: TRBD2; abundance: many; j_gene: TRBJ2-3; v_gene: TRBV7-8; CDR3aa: CASSLVAGDHTQYF; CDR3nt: TGTGCCAGCAGCTTAGTAGCGGGGGACCATACGCAGTATTTT
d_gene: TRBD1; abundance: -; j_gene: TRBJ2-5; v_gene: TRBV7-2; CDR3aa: CASSLDRDRGRETQYF; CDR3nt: TGTGCCAGCAGCTTGGACAGGGACAGGGGGCGGGAGACCCAGTACTTC
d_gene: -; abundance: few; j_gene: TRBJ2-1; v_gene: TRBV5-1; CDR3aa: CASSLAGTNNEQFF; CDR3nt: TGCGCCAGCAGCTTGGCAGGGACCAACAATGAGCAGTTCTTC
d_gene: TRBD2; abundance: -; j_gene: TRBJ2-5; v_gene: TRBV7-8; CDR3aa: CASSLARRLAGVVTQYF; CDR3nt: TGTGCCAGCAGCTTAGCTCGGCGGCTAGCGGGAGTTGTAACCCAGTACTTC
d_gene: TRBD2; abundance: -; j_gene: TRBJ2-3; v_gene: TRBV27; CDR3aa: CASRGLAGSDTQYF; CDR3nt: TGTGCCAGCAGGGGACTAGCGGGATCAGATACGCAGTATTTT
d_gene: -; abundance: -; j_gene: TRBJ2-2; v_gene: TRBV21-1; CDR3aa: CASSKETLPNDRTNTGELFF; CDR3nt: TGTGCCAGCAGCAAAGAGACCCTCCCTAACGACAGGACTAACACCGGGGAGCTGTTTTTT
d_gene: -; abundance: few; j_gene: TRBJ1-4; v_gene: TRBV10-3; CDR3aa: CAISELPNEKLFF; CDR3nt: TGTGCCATCAGTGAGCTCCCTAATGAAAAACTGTTTTTT
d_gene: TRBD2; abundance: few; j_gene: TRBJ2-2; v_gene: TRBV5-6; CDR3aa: CASNKVLAGPGELFF; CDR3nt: TGTGCCAGCAACAAAGTTCTAGCGGGACCCGGGGAGCTGTTTTTT
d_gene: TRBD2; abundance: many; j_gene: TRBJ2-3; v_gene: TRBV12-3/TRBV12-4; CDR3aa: CASSVAGGHTQYF; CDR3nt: TGTGCCAGCAGTGTAGCGGGGGGGCATACGCAGTATTTT
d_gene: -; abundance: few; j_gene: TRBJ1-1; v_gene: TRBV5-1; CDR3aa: CASSLGRQQNTEAFF; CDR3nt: TGCGCCAGCAGCTTAGGTAGACAGCAGAACACTGAAGCTTTCTTT
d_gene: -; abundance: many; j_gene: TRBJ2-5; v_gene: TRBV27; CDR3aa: CASSLYRGLEETQYF; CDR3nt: TGTGCCAGCAGTTTATATCGGGGGTTGGAGGAGACCCAGTACTTC
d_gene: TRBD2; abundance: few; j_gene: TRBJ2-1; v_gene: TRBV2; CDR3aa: CASSFVVGSGSLSYNEQFF; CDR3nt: TGTGCCAGCAGTTTTGTAGTGGGGAGCGGGAGTCTTTCCTACAATGAGCAGTTCTTC
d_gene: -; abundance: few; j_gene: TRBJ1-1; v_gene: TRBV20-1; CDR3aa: CSASMAGNTEAFF; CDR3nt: TGCAGTGCTAGTATGGCGGGTAACACTGAAGCTTTCTTT
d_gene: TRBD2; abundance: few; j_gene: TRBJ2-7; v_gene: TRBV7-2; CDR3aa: CASSLDSGRGTYEQYF; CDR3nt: TGTGCCAGCAGCTTAGACAGCGGGAGGGGTACCTACGAGCAGTACTTC
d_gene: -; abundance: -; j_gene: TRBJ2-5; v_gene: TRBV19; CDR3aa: CASSPRGLGVQETQYF; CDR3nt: TGTGCCAGTAGTCCCCGGGGACTGGGGGTCCAAGAGACCCAGTACTTC
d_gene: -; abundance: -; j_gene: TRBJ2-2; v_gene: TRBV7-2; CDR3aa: CASSLAAAATGELFF; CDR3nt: TGTGCCAGCAGCTTAGCTGCAGCGGCCACCGGGGAGCTGTTTTTT
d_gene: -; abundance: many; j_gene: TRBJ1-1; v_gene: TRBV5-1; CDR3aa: CASSWGDGNTEAFF; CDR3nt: TGCGCCAGCAGCTGGGGGGACGGGAACACTGAAGCTTTCTTT
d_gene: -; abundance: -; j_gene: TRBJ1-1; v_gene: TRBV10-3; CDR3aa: CAVRGNGNTEAFF; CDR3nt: TGTGCCGTCCGGGGGAACGGGAACACTGAAGCTTTCTTT
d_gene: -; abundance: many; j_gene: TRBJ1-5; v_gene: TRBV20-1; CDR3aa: CSARSDANQPQHF; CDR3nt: TGCAGTGCTAGATCGGATGCCAATCAGCCCCAGCATTTT
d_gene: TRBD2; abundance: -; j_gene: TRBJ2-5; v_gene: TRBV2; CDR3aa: CASSETSGGAETQYF; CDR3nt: TGTGCCAGCAGTGAGACTAGCGGGGGGGCAGAGACCCAGTACTTC
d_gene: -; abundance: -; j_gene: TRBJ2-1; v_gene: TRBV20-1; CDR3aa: CSARKMRGAQGYNEQFF; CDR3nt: TGCAGTGCCAGAAAAATGAGGGGAGCCCAGGGCTACAATGAGCAGTTCTTC
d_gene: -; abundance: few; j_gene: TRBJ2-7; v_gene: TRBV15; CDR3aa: CATSRDPAGFYEQYF; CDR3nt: TGTGCCACCAGCAGAGATCCGGCAGGGTTTTACGAGCAGTACTTC
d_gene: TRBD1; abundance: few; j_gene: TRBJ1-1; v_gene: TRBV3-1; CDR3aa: CASSRPGQLNTEAFF; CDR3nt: TGTGCCAGCAGCCGCCCGGGACAGCTGAACACTGAAGCTTTCTTT
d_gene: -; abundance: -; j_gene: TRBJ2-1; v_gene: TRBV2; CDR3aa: CATQGTPKPPDNEQFF; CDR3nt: TGTGCCACCCAAGGGACTCCGAAGCCGCCGGACAATGAGCAGTTCTTC
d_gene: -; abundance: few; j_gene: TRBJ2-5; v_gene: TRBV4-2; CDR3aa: CASSQGDDVETQYF; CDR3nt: TGTGCCAGCAGCCAAGGGGATGACGTTGAGACCCAGTACTTC
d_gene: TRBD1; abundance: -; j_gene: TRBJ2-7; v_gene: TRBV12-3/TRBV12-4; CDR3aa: CASTGQGVDEQYF; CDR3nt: TGTGCCAGCACGGGTCAGGGGGTCGACGAGCAGTACTTC
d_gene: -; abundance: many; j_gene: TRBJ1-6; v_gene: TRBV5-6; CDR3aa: CASSSDNNSPLHF; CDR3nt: TGTGCCAGCAGCTCCGACAATAATTCACCCCTCCACTTT
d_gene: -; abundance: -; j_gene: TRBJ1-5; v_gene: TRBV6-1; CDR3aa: CASSEFKYSNQPQHF; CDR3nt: TGTGCCAGCAGTGAATTCAAGTATAGCAATCAGCCCCAGCATTTT
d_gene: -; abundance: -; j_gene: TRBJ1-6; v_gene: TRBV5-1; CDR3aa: CASSLGNRNSPLHF; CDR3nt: TGCGCCAGCAGCTTAGGGAATCGGAATTCACCCCTCCACTTT
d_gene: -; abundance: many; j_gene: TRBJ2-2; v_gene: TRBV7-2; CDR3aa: CASSTQTGSGELFF; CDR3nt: TGTGCCAGCAGCACCCAAACAGGGTCCGGGGAGCTGTTTTTT
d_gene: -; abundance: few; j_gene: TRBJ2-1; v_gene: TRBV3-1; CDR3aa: CASSQEGPGVWHEQFF; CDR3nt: TGTGCCAGCAGCCAAGAAGGACCGGGAGTCTGGCATGAGCAGTTCTTC